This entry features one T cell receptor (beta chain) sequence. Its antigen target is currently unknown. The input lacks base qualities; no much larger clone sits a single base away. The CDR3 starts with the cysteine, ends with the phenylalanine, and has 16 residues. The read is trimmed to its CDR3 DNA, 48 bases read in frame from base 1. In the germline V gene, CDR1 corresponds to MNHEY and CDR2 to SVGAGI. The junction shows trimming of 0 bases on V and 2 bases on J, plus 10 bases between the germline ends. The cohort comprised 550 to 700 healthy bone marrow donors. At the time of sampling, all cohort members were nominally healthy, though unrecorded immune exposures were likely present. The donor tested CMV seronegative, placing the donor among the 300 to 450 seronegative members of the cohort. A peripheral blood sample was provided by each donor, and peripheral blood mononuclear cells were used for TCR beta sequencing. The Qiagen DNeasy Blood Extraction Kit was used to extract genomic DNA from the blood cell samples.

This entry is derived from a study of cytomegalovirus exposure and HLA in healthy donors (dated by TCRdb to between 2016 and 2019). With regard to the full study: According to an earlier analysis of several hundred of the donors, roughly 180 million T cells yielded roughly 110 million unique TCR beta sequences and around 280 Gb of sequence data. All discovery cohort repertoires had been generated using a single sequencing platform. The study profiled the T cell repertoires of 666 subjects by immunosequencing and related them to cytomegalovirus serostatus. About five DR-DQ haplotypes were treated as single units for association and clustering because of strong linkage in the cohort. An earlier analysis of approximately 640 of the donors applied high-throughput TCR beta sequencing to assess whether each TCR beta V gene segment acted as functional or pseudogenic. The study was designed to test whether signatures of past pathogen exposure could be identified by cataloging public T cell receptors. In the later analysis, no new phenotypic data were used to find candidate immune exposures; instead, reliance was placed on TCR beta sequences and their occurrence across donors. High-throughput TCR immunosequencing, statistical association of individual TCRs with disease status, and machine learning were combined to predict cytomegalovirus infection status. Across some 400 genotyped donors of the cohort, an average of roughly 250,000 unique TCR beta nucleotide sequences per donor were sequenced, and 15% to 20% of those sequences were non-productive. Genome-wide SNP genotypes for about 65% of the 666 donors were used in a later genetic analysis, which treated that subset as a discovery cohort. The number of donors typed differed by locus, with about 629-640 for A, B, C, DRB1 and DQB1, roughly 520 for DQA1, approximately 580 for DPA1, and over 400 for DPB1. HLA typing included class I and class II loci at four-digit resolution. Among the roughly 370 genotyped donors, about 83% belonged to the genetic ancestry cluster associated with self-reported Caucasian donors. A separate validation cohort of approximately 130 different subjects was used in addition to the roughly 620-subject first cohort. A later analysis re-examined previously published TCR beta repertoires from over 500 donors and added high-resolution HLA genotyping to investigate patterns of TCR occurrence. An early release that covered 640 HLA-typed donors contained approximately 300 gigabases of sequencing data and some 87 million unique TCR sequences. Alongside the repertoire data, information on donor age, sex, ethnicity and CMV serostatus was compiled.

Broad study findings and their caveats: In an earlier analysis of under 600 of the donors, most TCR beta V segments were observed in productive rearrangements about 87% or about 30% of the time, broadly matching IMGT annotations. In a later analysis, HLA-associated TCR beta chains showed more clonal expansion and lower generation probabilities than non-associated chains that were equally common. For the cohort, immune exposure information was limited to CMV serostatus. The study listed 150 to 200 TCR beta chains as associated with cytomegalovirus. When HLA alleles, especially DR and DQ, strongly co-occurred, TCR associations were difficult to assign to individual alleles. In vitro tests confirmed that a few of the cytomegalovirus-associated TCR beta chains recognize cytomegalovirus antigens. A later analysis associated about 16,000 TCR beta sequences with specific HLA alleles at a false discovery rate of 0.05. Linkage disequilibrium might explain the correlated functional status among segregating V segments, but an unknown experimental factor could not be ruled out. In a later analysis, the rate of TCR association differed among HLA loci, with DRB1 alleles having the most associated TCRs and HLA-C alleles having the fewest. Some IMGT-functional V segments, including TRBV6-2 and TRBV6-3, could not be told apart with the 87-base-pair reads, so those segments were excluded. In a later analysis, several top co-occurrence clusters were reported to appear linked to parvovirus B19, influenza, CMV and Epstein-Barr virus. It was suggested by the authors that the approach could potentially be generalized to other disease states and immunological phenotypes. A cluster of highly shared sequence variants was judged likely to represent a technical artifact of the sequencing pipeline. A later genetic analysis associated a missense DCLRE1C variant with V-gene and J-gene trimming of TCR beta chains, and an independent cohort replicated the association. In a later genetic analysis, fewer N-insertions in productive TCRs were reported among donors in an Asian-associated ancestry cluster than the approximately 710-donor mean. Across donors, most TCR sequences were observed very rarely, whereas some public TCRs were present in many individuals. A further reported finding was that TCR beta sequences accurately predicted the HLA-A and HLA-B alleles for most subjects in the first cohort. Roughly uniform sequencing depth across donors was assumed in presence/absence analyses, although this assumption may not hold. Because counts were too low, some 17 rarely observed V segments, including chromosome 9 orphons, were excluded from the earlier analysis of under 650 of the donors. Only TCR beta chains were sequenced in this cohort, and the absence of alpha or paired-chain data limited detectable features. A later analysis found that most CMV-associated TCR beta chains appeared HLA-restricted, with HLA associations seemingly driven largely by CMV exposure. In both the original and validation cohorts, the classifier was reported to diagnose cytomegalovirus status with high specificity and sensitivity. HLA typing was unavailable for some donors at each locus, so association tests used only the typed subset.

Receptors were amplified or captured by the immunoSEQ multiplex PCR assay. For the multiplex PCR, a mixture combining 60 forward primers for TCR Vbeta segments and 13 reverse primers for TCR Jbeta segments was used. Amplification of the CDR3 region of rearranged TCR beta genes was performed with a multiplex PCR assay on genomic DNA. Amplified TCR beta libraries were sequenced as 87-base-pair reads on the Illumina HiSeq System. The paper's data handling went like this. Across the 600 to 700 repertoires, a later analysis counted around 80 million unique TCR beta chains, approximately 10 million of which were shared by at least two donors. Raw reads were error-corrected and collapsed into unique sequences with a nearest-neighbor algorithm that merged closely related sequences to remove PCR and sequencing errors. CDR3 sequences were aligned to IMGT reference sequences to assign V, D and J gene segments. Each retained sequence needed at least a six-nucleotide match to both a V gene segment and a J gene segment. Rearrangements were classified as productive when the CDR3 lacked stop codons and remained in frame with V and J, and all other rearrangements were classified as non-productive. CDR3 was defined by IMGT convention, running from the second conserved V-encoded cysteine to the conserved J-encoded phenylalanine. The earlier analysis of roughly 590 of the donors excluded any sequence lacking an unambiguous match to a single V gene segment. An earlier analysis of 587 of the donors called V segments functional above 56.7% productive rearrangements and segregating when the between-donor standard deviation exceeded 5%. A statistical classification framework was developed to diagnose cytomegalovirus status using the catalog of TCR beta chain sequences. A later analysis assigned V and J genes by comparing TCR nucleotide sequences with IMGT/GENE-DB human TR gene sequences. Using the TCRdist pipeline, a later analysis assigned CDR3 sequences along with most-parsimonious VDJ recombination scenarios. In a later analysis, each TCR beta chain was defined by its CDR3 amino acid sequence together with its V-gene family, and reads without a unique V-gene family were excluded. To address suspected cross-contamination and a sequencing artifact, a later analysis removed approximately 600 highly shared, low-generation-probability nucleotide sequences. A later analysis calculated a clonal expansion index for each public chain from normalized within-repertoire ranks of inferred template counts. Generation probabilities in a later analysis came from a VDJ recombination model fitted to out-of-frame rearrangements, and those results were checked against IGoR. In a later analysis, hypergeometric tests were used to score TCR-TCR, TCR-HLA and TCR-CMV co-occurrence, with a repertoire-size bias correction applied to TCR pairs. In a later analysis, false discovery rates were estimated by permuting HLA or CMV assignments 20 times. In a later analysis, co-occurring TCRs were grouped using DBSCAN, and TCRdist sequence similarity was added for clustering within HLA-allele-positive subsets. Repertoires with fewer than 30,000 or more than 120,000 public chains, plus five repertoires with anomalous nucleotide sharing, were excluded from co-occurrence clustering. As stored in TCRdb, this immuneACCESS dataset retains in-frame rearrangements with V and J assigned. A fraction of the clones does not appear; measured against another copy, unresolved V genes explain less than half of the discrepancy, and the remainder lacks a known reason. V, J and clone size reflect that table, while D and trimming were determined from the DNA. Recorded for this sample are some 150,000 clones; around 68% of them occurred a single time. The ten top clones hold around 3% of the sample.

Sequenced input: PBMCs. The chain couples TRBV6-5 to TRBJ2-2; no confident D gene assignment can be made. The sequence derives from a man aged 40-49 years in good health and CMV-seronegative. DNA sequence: TGTGCCAGCAGTTACTCGAGGCAGCCCAACACCGGGGAGCTGTTTTTT. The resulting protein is CASSYSRQPNTGELFF.